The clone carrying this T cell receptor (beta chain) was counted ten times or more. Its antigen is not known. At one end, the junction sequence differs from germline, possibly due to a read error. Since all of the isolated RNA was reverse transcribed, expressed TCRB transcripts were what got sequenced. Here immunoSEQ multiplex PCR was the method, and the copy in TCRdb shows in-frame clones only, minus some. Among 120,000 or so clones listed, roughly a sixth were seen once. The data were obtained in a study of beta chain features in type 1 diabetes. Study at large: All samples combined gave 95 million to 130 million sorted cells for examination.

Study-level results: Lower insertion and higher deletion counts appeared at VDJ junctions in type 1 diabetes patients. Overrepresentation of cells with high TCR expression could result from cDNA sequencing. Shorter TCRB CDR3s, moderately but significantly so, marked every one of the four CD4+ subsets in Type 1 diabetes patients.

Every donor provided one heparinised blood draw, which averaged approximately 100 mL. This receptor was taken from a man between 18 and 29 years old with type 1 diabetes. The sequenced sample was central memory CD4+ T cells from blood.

CDR3 region: CASSLDVGNEQFF. For the CDR3, the DNA is TGTGCTAGCAGCTTAGATGTGGGGAATGAGCAGTTCTTC. V is TRBV7-7 and J is TRBJ2-1; D gene unclear. There are 13 residues in the CDR3. Germline V gene lookup returns CDR1 SSHAT and CDR2 FNYEAQ (reference sequence).